This TCR beta chain was documented in a study of control samples from healthy donors and cancer patients (TCRdb year 2020). The CDR3 runs 19 residues from the cysteine to the phenylalanine. Only CDR3 DNA remains: 57 bases, in frame from the first base. The germline V gene yields ENHRY for CDR1 and SYGVKD for CDR2. Trimmed from V: 4 bases; trimmed from J: 2 bases; junction bases lacking a gene match: 16. Concerning this clone itself: Its antigen is not yet known. No clone much larger than this one lies a single base away; base qualities are absent.

Library preparation employed the immunoSEQ multiplex PCR assay. In TCRdb, the immuneACCESS table is reduced to in-frame sequences with V and J assigned. These tables do not hold every clone; where another copy was compared, an unresolved V gene accounts for under half, and the others remain unexplained. In all, the sample holds roughly 120,000 clones, and roughly 90% of those were seen once. Roughly 3.2% of the sample is in the top ten clones. Sequences were obtained from blood. This TCR was sampled from a middle-aged man in good health. The rearrangement joined TRBV10-3 to TRBJ1-1, and 10 junctional nucleotides match TRBD1. The CDR3 protein: CAISGPPGQGTSLNTEAFF. The DNA sequence reads TGTGCCATCAGTGGACCTCCGGGACAGGGGACCTCATTAAACACTGAAGCTTTCTTT.